This T cell receptor (beta chain) is from a study of liver allograft versus peripheral blood T cells. Study in general: Repertoires of T cell receptors in transplanted livers were compared with recipients' peripheral blood repertoires.

Trimming took 5 bases from V and 6 from J; bases not matched to a gene: 12. CDR1 and CDR2 from the germline V gene are SEHNR and FQNEAQ (reference sequence). This CDR3 comprises 15 residues. One entry per CDR3 protein results from TCRdb running MiXCR on the reads. The table lists 14,000 or so distinct CDR3 sequences, roughly 20% of them singletons. The sequence was collected from a human patient who had a liver transplant. The T cells may partly be graft donor cells. J is TRBJ1-2 and V is TRBV7-9, with 7 nucleotides matching TRBD1. Written as DNA, the CDR3 is TGTGCCAGCAGCCCCCGACAGGGAGTCCGAAATGGCTACACCTTC. Residues: CASSPRQGVRNGYTF.